This entry lists 3 T cell receptor beta chains sequenced from one sample in a study of blood T cell repertoires in COVID-19. Sequenced by immunoSEQ multiplex PCR; TCRdb stores in-frame clones only, minus some. Among 79,000 or so clones listed, 75% to 90% were seen once. Sequencing was carried out using peripheral blood. These receptors all stem from a human donor in a cohort sampled during active COVID-19.

The genes are TRBV7-2 and TRBJ2-1; possible D gene TRBD2, 5 bases. This CDR3 is built from 16 residues. The ends were cut back, 3 bases at V and 1 base at J, with 13 bases in the middle. The germline gives CDR1 SGHTA, CDR2 FQGNSA. This chain's CDR3 is CASSFLLARSYNEQFF. The CDR3 region has the DNA TGTGCCAGCAGCTTTCTTCTAGCAAGGTCCTACAATGAGCAGTTCTTC.

V is TRBV5-1 and J is TRBJ2-3; D possibly corresponds to TRBD2 (6 bases). The V gene's germline CDR1 is SGHRS and CDR2 YFSETQ. Deletions cut 5 bases from V and 5 bases from J, with 21 bases between. This CDR3 region has 16 residues. DNA of the CDR3: TGCGCCAGCAGTCTGCAGCCCGGGAGTTCTAGAGATACGCAGTATTTT. Its translation: CASSLQPGSSRDTQYF.

This clone was seen a handful of times. This chain connects TRBV7-8 to TRBJ2-7, with 7 bases lining up with TRBD2. V trimming: 4 bases; J trimming: 3 bases; junction bases outside the gene matches: 15. Germline V gives CDR1 SGHVS, CDR2 FQNEAQ. The CDR3 extends over 17 amino acids. The CDR3 nucleotides read TGTGCCAGCAGCTCCCTTTCAGAACAGCGGGGCCACTACGAGCAGTACTTC. This translates into CASSSLSEQRGHYEQYF.